Described below is a single TCR beta chain sequence and its context. Its antigen is unidentified. This specimen comes from a study of CD8 T cells in ankylosing spondylitis. Points from the study as a whole: Eight highly homologous variants made up a TCR beta motif, and this motif appeared characteristic of ankylosing spondylitis blood.

Generation of TCR beta libraries employed quantitative 5'-RACE incorporating molecular barcodes. In TCRdb, the 5' RACE reads were re-called with MiXCR into one record per CDR3 protein. The data contain roughly 470,000 distinct CDR3 sequences, around 26% of them singletons. CDR3 length: 11 amino acids. Trimming removed 5 bases from V and 6 bases from J, with 9 bases in between. CDR1 and CDR2 (germline): DFQATT, SNEGSKA (reference sequence). This TCR derives from a male donor with ankylosing spondylitis. What was sequenced was blood, either unsorted or a sorted T cell fraction (not recorded which). V gene TRBV20-1 combines with J gene TRBJ2-3; D gene unclear. CDR3 loop: CSAAEGDTQYF. The CDR3 DNA follows: TGCAGTGCTGCCGAAGGGGATACGCAGTATTTT.